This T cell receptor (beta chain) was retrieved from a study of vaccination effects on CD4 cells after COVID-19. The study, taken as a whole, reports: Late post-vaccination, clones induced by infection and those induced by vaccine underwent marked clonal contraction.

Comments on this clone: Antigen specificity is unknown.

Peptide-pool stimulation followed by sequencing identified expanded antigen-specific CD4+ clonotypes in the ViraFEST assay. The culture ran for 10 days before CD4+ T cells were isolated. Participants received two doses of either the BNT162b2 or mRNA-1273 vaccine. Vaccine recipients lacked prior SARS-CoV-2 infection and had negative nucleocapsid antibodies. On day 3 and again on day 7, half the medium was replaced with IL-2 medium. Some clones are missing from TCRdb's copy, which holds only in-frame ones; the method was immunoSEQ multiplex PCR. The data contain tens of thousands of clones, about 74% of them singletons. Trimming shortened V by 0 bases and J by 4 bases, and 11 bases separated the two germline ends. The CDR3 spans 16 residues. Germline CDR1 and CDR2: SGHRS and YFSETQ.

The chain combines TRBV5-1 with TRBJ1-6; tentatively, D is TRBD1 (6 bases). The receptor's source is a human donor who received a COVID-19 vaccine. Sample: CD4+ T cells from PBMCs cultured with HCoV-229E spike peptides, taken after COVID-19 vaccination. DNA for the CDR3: TGCGCCAGCAGCTTGGCCGGACAGATTTATAATTCACCCCTCCACTTT. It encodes CASSLAGQIYNSPLHF.